What follows is one T cell receptor beta chain and its context. This entry comes from a study of spatial heterogeneity in lung cancer. MiXCR, run by TCRdb on the 5' RACE reads, gives a single entry per CDR3 protein. This sample has 82,000 or so distinct CDR3 sequences; roughly 13% occur once, and the top ten carry 4.6%. From germline, CDR1 is MNHEY and CDR2 SVGAGI. This CDR3 has 15 amino acids. The ends were cut back, 3 bases at V and 3 bases at J, with 13 bases in the middle. Noted time point: sample taken at primary tumor resection. Without sorting, whole RNA was sequenced from tumor, nontumor lung or frozen PBMC.

The chain uses TRBV6-5 and TRBJ2-3; no firm D call. The sequence came from a male donor with early-stage non-small cell lung cancer. This material consisted of PBMCs, taken at surgery. CDR3 sequence reads: CASSYRGDRTDTQYF. CDR3 DNA sequence: TGTGCCAGCAGTTATCGTGGAGATCGGACAGATACGCAGTATTTT.